The 22 T cell receptor beta chains reported below all come from one sample, sequenced in a study of cytomegalovirus exposure and HLA in healthy donors. Both 60 Vbeta primers and 13 Jbeta primers went into the PCR. Assay: immunoSEQ multiplex PCR; the TCRdb copy retains only in-frame clones and omits some. The sample carries about 210,000 clones, 60% to 80% recorded once. Sequenced: PBMCs. The receptor source for this set is a male donor in good health and CMV-seronegative.

The chain joins TRBV5-1 to TRBJ1-1; 10 nucleotides agree with TRBD1. This CDR3 has 16 residues. V dropped 2 bases and J dropped 5; count of bases not matched to a gene: 9. Germline loops: CDR1 SGHRS, CDR2 YFSETQ. CDR3 nucleotide sequence: TGCGCCAGCAGCTTAGGGGACAGGGGAAGGATGACTGAAGCTTTCTTT. Protein sequence: CASSLGDRGRMTEAFF.

V and J are TRBV5-6 and TRBJ1-4, with 9 bases aligning to TRBD1. There are 14 residues in the CDR3. CDR1 and CDR2 from the germline V gene are SGHDT and YYEEEE. The ends lost 0 bases at V and 8 bases at J; junction bases unmatched: 2. DNA of the CDR3: TGTGCCAGCAGCTTGGGACAGGGGGGCGAAAAACTGTTTTTT. Translated: CASSLGQGGEKLFF.

The J gene is TRBJ2-1, the V gene TRBV7-2; no clear D gene. The V end lost 1 base, the J end lost 2 bases, and 12 bases lay between the germline ends. Germline V gene sequence: CDR1 SGHTA, CDR2 FQGNSA. The CDR3 runs to 16 residues. The CDR3 reads CASSLEGVVAYNEQFF. As DNA, the CDR3 is TGTGCCAGCAGCTTAGAAGGAGTCGTGGCCTACAATGAGCAGTTCTTC.

The sample holds a few counts of this clone. This chain joins TRBV30 and TRBJ2-3, with 13 positions matching TRBD2. Per the germline V gene, CDR1 is GTSNPN and CDR2 is SVGIG (reference sequence). This CDR3 has 13 amino acids. V lost 5 bases and J lost 6; bases outside the gene matches: 2. The CDR3 nucleotides read TGTGCCTGGGGACTAGCGGGGGCTGATACGCAGTATTTT. This translates into CAWGLAGADTQYF.

The J gene is TRBJ1-5, the V gene TRBV7-9; D uncertain. Deletions cut 5 bases from V and 5 bases from J, with 19 bases between. The CDR3 is made up of 16 amino acids. CDR1 SEHNR and CDR2 FQNEAQ come from the germline V gene (reference sequence). CDR3 nucleotides: TGTGCCAGCAGCCCGGAGTCGACTTCTTGGGATCAGCCCCAGCATTTT. This gives the protein CASSPESTSWDQPQHF.

This rearrangement joins TRBV28 to TRBJ1-5; TRBD1 agrees at 7 bases. The CDR3 is made up of 13 amino acids. CDR1 and CDR2 from the germline V gene are MDHEN and SYDVKM. V gave up 8 bases and J gave up 5 bases; unmatched junction bases: 6. For the CDR3, the DNA is TGTGCCAGCTTAGACAGGGAGCATCAGCCCCAGCATTTT. It yields the protein CASLDREHQPQHF.

The chain has TRBV10-2 and TRBJ1-2, with D tentatively TRBD1 (6 bases). The V end was cut by 2 bases, the J end by 1 base, with 14 bases between. Germline lookup yields CDR1 WSHSY and CDR2 SAAADI. This CDR3 has 16 amino acids. CDR3 nucleotides: TGCGCCAGCAGTGAGGCGATACGGGACATTAACTATGGCTACACCTTC. It specifies CASSEAIRDINYGYTF.

J is TRBJ2-7 and V is TRBV11-1; no firm D call. V dropped 0 bases and J dropped 7 bases, with 4 bases sitting between them. The germline V gene has CDR1 SGHAT and CDR2 FQDESV (reference sequence). The CDR3 is 11 residues long. The CDR3 sequence is CASSLAQEQYF. As DNA, the CDR3 is TGTGCCAGCAGCTTAGCCCAAGAGCAGTACTTC.

This chain connects TRBV7-9 to TRBJ2-7; D may be TRBD2 (5 bases). Germline V gene sequence: CDR1 SEHNR, CDR2 FQNEAQ (reference sequence). The CDR3 runs 13 residues. Trimming removed 7 bases from V and 3 bases from J, with 13 bases in between. This chain's CDR3 is CASTVQGSYEQYF. CDR3 nucleotide sequence: TGTGCCAGCACCGTACAAGGGAGCTACGAGCAGTACTTC.

The CDR3 is CASSSGTSGNTIYF. The CDR3 DNA is TGTGCCAGCAGCTCCGGGACTTCTGGAAACACCATATATTTT. J is TRBJ1-3 and V is TRBV11-1; weak D call: TRBD1 (5 bases). V lost 4 bases and J 1 base, leaving 8 bases between the germline ends. In germline, CDR1 is SGHAT, CDR2 FQDESV (reference sequence). The CDR3 length is 14 residues.

This rearrangement joins TRBV14 to TRBJ2-7; D ambiguous. The CDR3 loop spans 14 amino acids. The ends were cut back, 3 bases at V and 1 base at J, with 10 bases in the middle. Germline V gene sequence: CDR1 SGHDN, CDR2 FVKESK. CDR3 protein: CASSQIKRSYEQYF. The CDR3 DNA reads TGTGCCAGCAGCCAGATTAAGAGGTCCTACGAGCAGTACTTC. Supplemented by reference TRBV14 and TRBJ2-7, the full variable domain reads EAGVTQFPSHSVIEKGQTVTLRCDPISGHDNLYWYRRVMGKEIKFLLHFVKESKQDESGMPNNRFLAERTGGTYSTLKVQPAELEDSGVYFCASSQIKRSYEQYFGPGTRLTVT.

V usage is TRBV6-1 and J usage is TRBJ2-7; tentative D call: TRBD2 (7 bases). The CDR3 is made up of 17 amino acids. Germline V gene sequence: CDR1 MNHNS, CDR2 SASEGT. Trimming pared 3 bases from V and 3 bases from J, leaving 21 bases between. The CDR3: CASSDPATGGGSYEQYF. CDR3 DNA: TGTGCCAGCAGTGATCCCGCCACTGGCGGGGGCAGCTACGAGCAGTACTTC.

The rearrangement joins TRBV5-6 to TRBJ1-1; tentatively, D is TRBD1 (6 bases). The length of the CDR3 is 13 residues. V was shortened by 4 bases and J by 5 bases, with 12 bases between the two germline ends. Germline-derived CDR1 and CDR2 are SGHDT and YYEEEE. The CDR3: CASSPDRWTEAFF. The DNA of the CDR3 is TGTGCCAGCAGCCCTGACAGGTGGACTGAAGCTTTCTTT.

The rearrangement links TRBV7-9 to TRBJ1-1; the D gene is possibly TRBD1 (5 bases). Per germline, CDR1 SEHNR and CDR2 FQNEAQ (reference sequence). The CDR3 length is 14 residues. V lost 7 bases and J lost 1, with 13 bases in between. The CDR3 DNA reads as TGTGCCAGCACCCCGGTCGGGGGGAACACTGAAGCTTTCTTT. It specifies CASTPVGGNTEAFF.

This clone is a singleton in its sample. The chain links TRBV7-2 to TRBJ1-2; the match to TRBD1 covers 9 bases. This CDR3 is built from 14 residues. CDR1 is SGHTA, CDR2 FQGNSA, per germline. Trimming removed 3 bases from V and 7 bases from J; junction bases left unmatched: 6. CDR3 amino acids: CASSFRTGDFGYTF. The CDR3 region has the DNA TGTGCCAGCAGCTTTAGGACAGGGGATTTTGGCTACACCTTC.

The rearrangement joins TRBV5-1 to TRBJ2-1; TRBD2 matches 16 bases. The CDR3 consists of 17 residues. The V and J ends lost 3 bases and 5 bases, in that order; junction bases with no gene match: 5. Germline lookup yields CDR1 SGHRS and CDR2 YFSETQ. CDR3 DNA sequence: TGCGCCAGCAGCTCGGGGACTAGCGGGAGGGGTAACAATGAGCAGTTCTTC. This translates into CASSSGTSGRGNNEQFF.

The gene calls are TRBV7-2 and TRBJ1-2; D remains ambiguous. Germline values: CDR1 SGHTA, CDR2 FQGNSA. V gave up 1 base and J gave up 4 bases, with 7 bases separating them. The length of the CDR3 is 13 residues. CDR3 nucleotide sequence: TGTGCCAGCAGCTTAGGGACTACCTATGGCTACACCTTC. Translating gives CASSLGTTYGYTF.

V is TRBV5-4 and J is TRBJ2-1; a weak D match, TRBD1 (6 bases). V dropped 3 bases and J dropped 9 bases, with 19 bases sitting between them. This CDR3 has 15 residues. CDR1 and CDR2 (germline): SGHNT, YYREEE (reference sequence). The CDR3 nucleotides are TGTGCCAGCAGCTCTTCAACAGGGAAGCGGAGTGAGCAGTTCTTC. It is translated as CASSSSTGKRSEQFF.

The gene calls are TRBV5-1 and TRBJ2-5; 10 bases agree with TRBD2. The CDR3 sequence is 16 residues long. In germline, CDR1 is SGHRS, CDR2 YFSETQ. With 3 bases clipped from V and 5 bases from J, the junction kept 10 bases outside the gene matches. The CDR3 coding sequence is TGCGCCAGCAGCTCGGGGCTAGCGGGGGTCGGGGAGACCCAGTACTTC. Translation gives CASSSGLAGVGETQYF.

The rearrangement joins TRBV5-4 to TRBJ1-1; D is ambiguous. Between the trimmed V and J ends, which lost 5 bases and 7 bases, there was a span of 21 bases. In germline, CDR1 is SGHNT, CDR2 YYREEE (reference sequence). The CDR3 sequence is 15 residues long. The CDR3 sequence is CASSLSGGPRSEAFF. The CDR3 DNA follows: TGTGCCAGCAGTTTAAGCGGCGGCCCTAGGAGTGAAGCTTTCTTT.

V is TRBV5-1 and J is TRBJ2-1, with 13 bases that match TRBD2. V was clipped by 4 bases and J by 3 bases; unmatched bases: 7. The germline CDR1 and CDR2 sequences are SGHRS and YFSETQ. The CDR3 is made up of 17 amino acids. CDR3 nucleotides: TGCGCCAGCAGCGGGGGACTAGCGGGGAATGACTACAATGAGCAGTTCTTC. The encoded protein is CASSGGLAGNDYNEQFF. The variable domain in full, completed from reference TRBV5-1 and TRBJ2-1, reads KAGVTQTPRYLIKTRGQQVTLSCSPISGHRSVSWYQQTPGQGLQFLFEYFSETQRNKGNFPGRFSGRQFSNSRSEMNVSTLELGDSALYLCASSGGLAGNDYNEQFFGPGTRLTVL.

This clone showed up just a few times. The chain uses TRBV28 and TRBJ1-2, with D unresolved. V was shortened by 3 bases and J by 0 bases, with 8 bases between the two germline ends. The CDR3 runs to 14 residues. From germline, CDR1 is MDHEN and CDR2 SYDVKM. This CDR3 is CASSLGGSNYGYTF. The CDR3 DNA reads as TGTGCCAGCAGTTTGGGAGGATCTAACTATGGCTACACCTTC.